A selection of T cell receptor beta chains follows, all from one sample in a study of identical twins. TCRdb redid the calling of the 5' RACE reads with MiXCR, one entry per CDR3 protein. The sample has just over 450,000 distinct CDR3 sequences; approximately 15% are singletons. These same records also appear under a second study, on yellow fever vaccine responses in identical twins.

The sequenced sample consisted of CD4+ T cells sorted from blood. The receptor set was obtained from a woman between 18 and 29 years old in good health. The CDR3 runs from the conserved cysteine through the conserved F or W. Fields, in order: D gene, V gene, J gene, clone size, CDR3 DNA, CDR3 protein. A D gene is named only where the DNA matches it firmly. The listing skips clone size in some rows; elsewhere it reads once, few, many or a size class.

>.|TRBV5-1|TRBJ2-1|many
TGCGCCAGCAGCTTGGCCTACGGCCAGCTTCCCTACAATGAGCAGTTCTTC
CASSLAYGQLPYNEQFF
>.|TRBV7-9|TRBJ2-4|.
TGTGCCAGCAGCCTACGGGGGGCGGGAAACATTCAGTACTTC
CASSLRGAGNIQYF
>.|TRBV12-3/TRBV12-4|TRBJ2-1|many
TGTGCCAGCAGCCACGACCCGGGAGCCTACAATGAGCAGTTCTTC
CASSHDPGAYNEQFF
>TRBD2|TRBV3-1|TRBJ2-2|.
TGTGCCAGCAGCCAAGATCCCGGCGGGAGGGCTAGCGGGGAGCTGTTTTTT
CASSQDPGGRASGELFF
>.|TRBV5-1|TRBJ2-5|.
TGCGCCAGCAGCTTGCCTAGTCAGCAGGGGACGGTTGGAGAGACCCAGTACTTC
CASSLPSQQGTVGETQYF
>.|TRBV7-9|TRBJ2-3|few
TGTGCCAGCAGCCTCAAGACGACAGGTAGCACAGATACGCAGTATTTT
CASSLKTTGSTDTQYF
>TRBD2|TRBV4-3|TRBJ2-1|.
TGCGCCAGCAGCCAAGATTGGCGGGAGCGTTACAATGAGCAGTTCTTC
CASSQDWRERYNEQFF
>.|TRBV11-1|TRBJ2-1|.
TGTGCCAGCAGCCCAGTAAAGGGGGGACCCGGGGACGGAAATGAGCAGTTCTTC
CASSPVKGGPGDGNEQFF
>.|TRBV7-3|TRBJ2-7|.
TGTGCCAGCAGCTCCGACGAACGATCCCTCAGGCCTCAGTACTTC
CASSSDERSLRPQYF
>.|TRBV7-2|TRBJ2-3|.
TGTGCCAGCAGGAAAAAGGGGGGAATCACAGATACGCAGTATTTT
CASRKKGGITDTQYF
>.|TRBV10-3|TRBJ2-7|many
TGTGCCATCAGTGAGGGTTACGAGCAGTACTTC
CAISEGYEQYF
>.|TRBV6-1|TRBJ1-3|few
TGTGCCAGCAGGCGGGACTTTGGAGCTGGAAACACCATATATTTT
CASRRDFGAGNTIYF
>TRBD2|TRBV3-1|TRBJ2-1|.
TGTGCCAGCAGCCAAGGACGGGGGGGCGGTGAGCAGTTCTTC
CASSQGRGGGEQFF
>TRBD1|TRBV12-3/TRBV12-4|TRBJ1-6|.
TGTGCCAGCAGCGGGACAGAGAATTCACCCCTCCACTTT
CASSGTENSPLHF
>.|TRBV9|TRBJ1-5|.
TGTGCCAGCAGCCCAGAACGGCGGGAAGAGGGTAGAAATCAGCCCCAGCATTTT
CASSPERREEGRNQPQHF
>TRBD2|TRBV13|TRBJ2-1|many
TGTGCCAGCAGCTCCGGGGGGTACAGTGAGCAGTTCTTC
CASSSGGYSEQFF
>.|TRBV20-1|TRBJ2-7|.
TGCAGTGCTAACGCTCTAAGCGGAGGCTACGAGCAGTACTTC
CSANALSGGYEQYF
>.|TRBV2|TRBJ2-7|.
TGTGCCAGCTATGAAAACAGCCCGAGGGAGCAGTACTTC
CASYENSPREQYF
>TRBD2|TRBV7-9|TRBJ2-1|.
TGTGCCAGCACCTCGGGGGGGAACAATGAGCAGTTCTTC
CASTSGGNNEQFF
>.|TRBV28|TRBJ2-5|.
TGTGCCAGCAGCAGGGGTAACCAAGAGACCCAGTACTTC
CASSRGNQETQYF
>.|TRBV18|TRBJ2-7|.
TGTGCCAGCTCACCATCCCGACCGGGCCTCTACGAGCAGTACTTC
CASSPSRPGLYEQYF
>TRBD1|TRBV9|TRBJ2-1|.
TGTGCCAGCAGCGTAACTGGACAGGGAGGAAATGGTGAGCAGTTCTTC
CASSVTGQGGNGEQFF
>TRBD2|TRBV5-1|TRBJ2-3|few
TGCGCCAGCAGCTTGGCGTCTAGCGGATTCACAGATACGCAGTATTTT
CASSLASSGFTDTQYF
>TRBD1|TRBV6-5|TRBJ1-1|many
TGTGCCAGCAGTTACAGACAGGGGAGGGTGGTATCCACTGAAGCTTTCTTT
CASSYRQGRVVSTEAFF
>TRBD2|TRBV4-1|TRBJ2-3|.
TGCGCCAGCAGCCAACCACTAGCGGGGCACTACACAGATACGCAGTATTTT
CASSQPLAGHYTDTQYF
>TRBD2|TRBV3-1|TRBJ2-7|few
TGTGCCAGCAGCCGCCGACTAGCGGGAGGGGACGAGCAGTACTTC
CASSRRLAGGDEQYF
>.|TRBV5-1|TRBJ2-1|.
TGCGCCAGCAGCTCTCACAGGGCTTCCTACAATGAGCAGTTCTTC
CASSSHRASYNEQFF
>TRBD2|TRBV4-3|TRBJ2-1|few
TGCGCCAGCAGCCAAGAAGGGACTAGTCTCTCCAATGAGCAGTTCTTC
CASSQEGTSLSNEQFF
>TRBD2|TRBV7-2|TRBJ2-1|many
TGTGCCACCACTCGCCGGGGGACTAGCTTCTACAATGAGCAGTTCTTC
CATTRRGTSFYNEQFF
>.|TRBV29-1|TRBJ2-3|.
TGCAGCGCCGACGGGTTAGGCACAGATACGCAGTATTTT
CSADGLGTDTQYF
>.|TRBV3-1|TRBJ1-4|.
TGTGCCAGCAGCCAAGATCCGCACGAAAAACTGTTTTTT
CASSQDPHEKLFF
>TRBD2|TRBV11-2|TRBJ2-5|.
TGTGCCAGCAGCCGCGATAGCGGGGGCCAAGAGACCCAGTACTTC
CASSRDSGGQETQYF
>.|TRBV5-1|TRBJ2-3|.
TGCGCCAGCAGCTTGAAAGGTGGGGGGAATACGCAGTATTTT
CASSLKGGGNTQYF
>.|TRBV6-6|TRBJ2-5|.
TGTGCCAGCAGTACCAGGGTTCCAGAGACCCAGTACTTC
CASSTRVPETQYF
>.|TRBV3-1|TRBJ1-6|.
TGTGCCAGCAGCCTAAGATCACCCTCTTATAATTCACCCCTCCACTTT
CASSLRSPSYNSPLHF
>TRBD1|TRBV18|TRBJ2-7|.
TGTGCCAGCTCACCGCTGACGGGACAGGGTACCTACGAGCAGTACTTC
CASSPLTGQGTYEQYF
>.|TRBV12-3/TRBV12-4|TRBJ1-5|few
TGTGCCAGCAGTTTAGGGGCAGTCGTGACCCAGCATTTT
CASSLGAVVTQHF
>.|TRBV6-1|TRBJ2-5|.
TGTGCCAGCAGAGGGGGGGGGGACCAAGAGACCCAGTACTTC
CASRGGGDQETQYF
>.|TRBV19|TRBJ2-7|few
TGTGCCAGTGTAGGACCAGCCTACGAGCAGTACTTC
CASVGPAYEQYF
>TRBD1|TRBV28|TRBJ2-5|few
TGTGCCAGCAGCCCTTCCGGGACAGCCCAAGAGACCCAGTACTTC
CASSPSGTAQETQYF
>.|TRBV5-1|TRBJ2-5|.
TGCGCCAGCAGCCCTGGGATCGAAGAGACCCAGTACTTC
CASSPGIEETQYF
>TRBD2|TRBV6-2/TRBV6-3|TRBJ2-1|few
TGTGCCAGCAGTTCGGGACTAGCGGGAGGGAGCTCCTACAATGAGCAGTTCTTC
CASSSGLAGGSSYNEQFF
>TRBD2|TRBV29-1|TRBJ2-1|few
TGCAGCGTTGAAGGGACTAGCGGGGGCTACAATGAGCAGTTCTTC
CSVEGTSGGYNEQFF
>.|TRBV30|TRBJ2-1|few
TGTGCCTGGCAGACATTATCCTCCTACAATGAGCAGTTCTTC
CAWQTLSSYNEQFF
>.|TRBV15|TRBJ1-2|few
TGTGCCACCAGCAGAGATATGCTTAACTATGGCTACACCTTC
CATSRDMLNYGYTF
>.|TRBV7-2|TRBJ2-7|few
TGTGCCAGCAGCTTAGTTTCCCAGCCTGGCGAGCAGTACTTC
CASSLVSQPGEQYF
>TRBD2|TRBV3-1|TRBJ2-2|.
TGTGCCAGCAGCCAGCGGGGACTAGCGAGCGGGGAGCTGTTTTTT
CASSQRGLASGELFF
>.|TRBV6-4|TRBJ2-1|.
TGTGCCAGCAGTCCGAACCCTCGACTACTTTCCTACAATGAGCAGTTCTTC
CASSPNPRLLSYNEQFF
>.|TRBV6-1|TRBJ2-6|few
TGTGCCAGCAGTGCCCCCACCAGAGGGGGGGCCAACGTCCTGACTTTC
CASSAPTRGGANVLTF
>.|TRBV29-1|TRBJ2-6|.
TGCAGCGTTGTAAGTGGGGCCAACGTCCTGACTTTC
CSVVSGANVLTF
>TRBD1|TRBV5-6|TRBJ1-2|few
TGTGCCAGCAGCTTGGCCTCAGACAGGGGTCATGGCTACACCTTC
CASSLASDRGHGYTF
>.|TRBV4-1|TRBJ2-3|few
TGCGCCAGCACCGGAACTTTATTGAGCACAGATACGCAGTATTTT
CASTGTLLSTDTQYF
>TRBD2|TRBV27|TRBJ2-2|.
TGTGCCAGCAGTTCGGCTTGGGTCCATACTAGCGGGTTCACCGGGGAGCTGTTTTTT
CASSSAWVHTSGFTGELFF